This T cell receptor beta chain is drawn from a study of blood T cell repertoires in COVID-19. Study as a whole: COVID-19 samples collected from the United States, Italy and Spain covered acute and convalescent phases.

CDR1 SGHNT and CDR2 YYREEE come from the germline V gene (reference sequence). The CDR3 loop spans 16 amino acids. Deletions cut 4 bases from V and 8 bases from J, with 22 bases between. Original data processing: Estimates of nucleated cell counts were drawn from the amplification of reference gene primers. The assay was immunoSEQ multiplex PCR, and TCRdb's table has in-frame clones only and misses some. The DNA gave D and trimming, while V, J and clone size come from that table. The table records 95,000 to 150,000 clones, less than 85% of them present only once. The sequence was collected from a human donor with acute or convalescent COVID-19. The donor label of this sample is uncertain. Material for sequencing was peripheral blood. V is TRBV5-4 and J is TRBJ2-1; the D gene is possibly TRBD2 (6 bases). The chain's CDR3 is CASSLGRGTGEDEQFF. CDR3 sequence (DNA): TGTGCCAGCAGCCTTGGTCGGGGCACGGGGGAGGATGAGCAGTTCTTC.